This T cell receptor (beta chain) was recovered during a study of T-cell memory formation after mild COVID-19. Many counts were recorded for this clonotype. The antigen is undetermined. One junction end disagrees with the germline gene, perhaps due to a read error. TCRdb called the 5' RACE reads again in MiXCR, with one record for every CDR3 protein. Seen here are tens of thousands of distinct CDR3 sequences, 10% to 12% observed once, and the top ten hold about 32%. Study findings and constraints: Nothing showed for sure that second-wave clones peaking on day 37 were SARS-CoV-2 specific. Cross-reactive memory apparently joined, as some responding clones appeared in pre-infection memory.

The CDR3 length is 16 residues. Germline CDR1 MNHNY, CDR2 SVGAGI (reference sequence). The TCR comes from a man between 18 and 29 years old who had mild COVID-19 (a few samples of this study predate the infection). Cell type and time point are not known. The J gene is TRBJ2-3, the V gene TRBV6-6; 13 nucleotides align to TRBD2. Sequences were obtained from PBMCs or a T cell subset sorted from them (not recorded which). The CDR3 region is CASSDSTSGGADTQYF. In nucleotides, the CDR3 is TGTGCCAGCAGTGACTCAACTAGCGGGGGGGCTGATACGCAGTATTTT.